This T cell receptor (beta chain) was obtained from a study of T cells in Graves' hyperthyroidism and ophthalmopathy. In this sample, this clonotype turned up many times. Using RNA transcripts as the source, TCR beta CDR3 regions were amplified. The primer set for the first-round RT-PCR of the TCR CDR3 was HTBI. Each CDR3 protein is one row after TCRdb ran MiXCR on the multiplex PCR reads. The sample holds 400,000 to 500,000 distinct CDR3 sequences; 14% to 15% are singletons and the top ten take roughly an eighth. The study included ophthalmopathy patients with Clinical Activity Score at least 3, NOSPECS grade at least 4 and duration under 3 months. Isolation of PBMCs was performed on approximately 10 ml fresh peripheral blood. Germline V gene sequence: CDR1 ENHRY, CDR2 SYGVKD. V trimming: 11 bases; J trimming: 6 bases; junction bases outside the gene matches: 7. The CDR3 sequence is 12 residues long.

This receptor was identified in a man aged 18-30 years with Graves' ophthalmopathy. Sequenced input: blood. This chain joins TRBV10-3 and TRBJ2-7, with 10 positions matching TRBD1. CDR3 sequence (DNA): TGTGCCGTCCTTCGACAGGGGGCCGAGCAGTACTTC. Its protein product is CAVLRQGAEQYF.